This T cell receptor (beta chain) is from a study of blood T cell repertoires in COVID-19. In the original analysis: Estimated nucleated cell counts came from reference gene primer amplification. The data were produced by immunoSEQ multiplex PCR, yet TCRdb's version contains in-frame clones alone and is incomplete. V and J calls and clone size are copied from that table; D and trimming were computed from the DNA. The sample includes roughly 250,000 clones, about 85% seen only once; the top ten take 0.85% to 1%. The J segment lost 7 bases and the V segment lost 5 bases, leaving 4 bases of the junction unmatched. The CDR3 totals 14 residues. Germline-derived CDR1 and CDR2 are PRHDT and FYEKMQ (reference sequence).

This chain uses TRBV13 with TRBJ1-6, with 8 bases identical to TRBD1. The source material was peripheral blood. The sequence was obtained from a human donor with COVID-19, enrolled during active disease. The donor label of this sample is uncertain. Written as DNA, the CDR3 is TGTGCCAGCAGCCGGACAGGGACCAATTCACCCCTCCACTTT. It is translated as CASSRTGTNSPLHF.